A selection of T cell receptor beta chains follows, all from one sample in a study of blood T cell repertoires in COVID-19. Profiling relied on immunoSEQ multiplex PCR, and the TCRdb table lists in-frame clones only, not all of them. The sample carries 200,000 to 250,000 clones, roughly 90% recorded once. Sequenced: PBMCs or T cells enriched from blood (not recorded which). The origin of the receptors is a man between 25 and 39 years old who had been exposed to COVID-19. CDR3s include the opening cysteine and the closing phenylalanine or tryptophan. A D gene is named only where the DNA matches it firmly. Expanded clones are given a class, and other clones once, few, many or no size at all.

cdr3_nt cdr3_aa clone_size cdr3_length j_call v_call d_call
TGTGCCAGCAGGGAACGGGGGGCGAACACCGGGGAGCTGTTTTTT CASRERGANTGELFF once 15 TRBJ2-2 TRBV2 TRBD2
TGTGCCAGCAGCCCCCCTCAGAAAAATTCACCCCTCCACTTT CASSPPQKNSPLHF - 14 TRBJ1-6 TRBV3-1/TRBV3-2 -
TGTGCCAGTTACAAGAACACTGAAGCTTTCTTT CASYKNTEAFF - 11 TRBJ1-1 TRBV2 -
TGTGCCAGCAGTTCCTCCGGGACAGGGAGTGAAAAACTGTTTTTT CASSSSGTGSEKLFF - 15 TRBJ1-4 TRBV6-5 TRBD1
TGTGCCAGCAGCTCAAGCCACCACGGGGCTGGAAACACCATATATTTT CASSSSHHGAGNTIYF - 16 TRBJ1-3 TRBV13 -
TGTGCCTGGAGTGTATTGACTGGGTCAGGAAACACCATATATTTT CAWSVLTGSGNTIYF - 15 TRBJ1-3 TRBV30 -
TGTGCCAGCACTAGCGGGGGGGCAGATACGCAGTATTTT CASTSGGADTQYF - 13 TRBJ2-3 TRBV2 TRBD2
TGTGCCAGCAGCTTGCCCGGGACAGTGTTTCGCACAGATACGCAGTATTTT CASSLPGTVFRTDTQYF once 17 TRBJ2-3 TRBV5-4 TRBD1
TGTGCCAGCAGCCAAGTGGCGGGGGGATTCGGGGAGCTGTTTTTT CASSQVAGGFGELFF - 15 TRBJ2-2 TRBV3-1/TRBV3-2 TRBD2
TGTGCCAGCAGCCCCGATGAGATCTATGGCTACACCTTC CASSPDEIYGYTF few 13 TRBJ1-2 TRBV5-6 -
TGTGCCAGCAGCTTAGTCCCCGGACAACCTAACACCGGGGAGCTGTTTTTT CASSLVPGQPNTGELFF - 17 TRBJ2-2 TRBV13 -
TGTGCCAGCTCCGGGACTCTTCCAGATACGCAGTATTTT CASSGTLPDTQYF - 13 TRBJ2-3 TRBV11-3 -
TGTGCCAGCAGAAGACAGGGGGCGAGTGGCTACACCTTC CASRRQGASGYTF - 13 TRBJ1-2 TRBV6-5 TRBD1
TGTGCCAGCAGTCAAGAGGAGGCCCAGTACTTC CASSQEEAQYF - 11 TRBJ2-5 TRBV7-2 -
TGTGCCTGGAGTGTAGGTTCAGGGGGCTACGAGCAGTACTTC CAWSVGSGGYEQYF - 14 TRBJ2-7 TRBV30 TRBD1
TGTGCCTGTCGGGGGGGCGATGAAAACCTATACAATGAGCAGTTCTTC CACRGGDENLYNEQFF - 16 TRBJ2-1 TRBV30 TRBD2
TGTGCCAGCAGTAAGGCATCGGGGGGGAATGAGCAGTTCTTC CASSKASGGNEQFF - 14 TRBJ2-1 TRBV7-3 TRBD2